This T cell receptor (beta chain) was observed in a study of blood T cell repertoires in COVID-19. Participants spanned ages 18 to 89 years and resided in around 25 US areas. Allocation to cohorts depended on clinical history reported by the participants. Germline V CDR1 and CDR2: SGHRS, YFSETQ. This CDR3 is 14 amino acids long. Trimming removed 7 bases at V and 7 bases at J, with 17 bases between. Under the authors' procedure: Amplification with reference gene primers provided the estimates of nucleated cell counts. TCRdb keeps only in-frame clones here, not all; method: immunoSEQ multiplex PCR. That table furnishes V, J and clone size, whereas the DNA furnished D and trimming. The table shows fewer than 500,000 clones, with approximately 88% occurring only once.

The sequence was collected from a woman in her thirties with acute COVID-19. The sequenced sample was PBMCs or T cells enriched from blood (not recorded which). The chain couples TRBV5-1 to TRBJ2-2; D is possibly TRBD2 (6 bases). The CDR3 here is CASGSGTSVGELFF. CDR3 coding DNA: TGCGCCAGCGGATCCGGGACTTCCGTCGGGGAGCTGTTTTTT.